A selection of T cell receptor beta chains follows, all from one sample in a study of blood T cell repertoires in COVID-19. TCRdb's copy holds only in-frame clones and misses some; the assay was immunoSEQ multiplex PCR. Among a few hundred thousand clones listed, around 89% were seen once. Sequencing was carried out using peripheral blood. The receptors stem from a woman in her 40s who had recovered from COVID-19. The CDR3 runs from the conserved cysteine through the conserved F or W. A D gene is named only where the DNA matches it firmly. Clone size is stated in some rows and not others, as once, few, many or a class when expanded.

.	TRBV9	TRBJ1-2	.	CASSVGGGRNYGYTF	TGTGCCAGCAGCGTAGGCGGGGGACGTAACTATGGCTACACCTTC
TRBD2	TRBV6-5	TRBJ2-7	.	CASTHRGLAPYEQYF	TGTGCCAGCACCCACCGGGGACTAGCGCCTTACGAGCAGTACTTC
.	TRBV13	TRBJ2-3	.	CASSRRGPGSGGTADTQYF	TGTGCCAGCAGCCGGCGGGGTCCCGGGTCGGGTGGCACCGCAGATACGCAGTATTTT
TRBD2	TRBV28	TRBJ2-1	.	CASSPWTGLAGEGEQFF	TGTGCCAGCAGTCCCTGGACGGGACTAGCGGGAGAAGGGGAGCAGTTCTTC
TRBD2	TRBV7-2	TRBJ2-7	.	CASRLLAGVYEQYF	TGTGCCAGCAGACTACTAGCGGGAGTCTACGAGCAGTACTTC
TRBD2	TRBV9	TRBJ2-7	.	CASSRGTSGSYEQYF	TGTGCCAGCAGCCGCGGGACTAGCGGGAGCTACGAGCAGTACTTC
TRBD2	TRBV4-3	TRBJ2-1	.	CASSLTSGSNYEQFF	TGCGCCAGCAGCCTGACTAGCGGGAGTAACTATGAGCAGTTCTTC
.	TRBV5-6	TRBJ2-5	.	CASSPTSRETQYF	TGTGCCAGCAGCCCCACTAGCCGGGAGACCCAGTACTTC
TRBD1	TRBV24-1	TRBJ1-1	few	CATSEAGQGGTEAFF	TGTGCCACCAGTGAGGCTGGACAGGGAGGCACTGAAGCTTTCTTT
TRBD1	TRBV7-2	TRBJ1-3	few	CASSLATGAHRNTIYF	TGTGCCAGCAGCTTAGCTACAGGGGCCCACCGAAACACCATATATTTT
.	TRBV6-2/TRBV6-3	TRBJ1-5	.	CASSWRGNQPQHF	TGTGCCAGCAGTTGGAGAGGGAATCAGCCCCAGCATTTT
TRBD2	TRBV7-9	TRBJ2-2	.	CASSLGTSATTGELFF	TGTGCCAGCAGCTTAGGGACTAGCGCGACCACCGGGGAGCTGTTTTTT
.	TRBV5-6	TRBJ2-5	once	CASSPRDQETQYF	TGTGCCAGCAGCCCCCGGGACCAAGAGACCCAGTACTTC
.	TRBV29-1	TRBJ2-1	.	CSFCGDGDEQFF	TGCAGCTTTTGTGGAGACGGCGATGAGCAGTTCTTC
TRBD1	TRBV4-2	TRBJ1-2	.	CASSREGTGVSYGYTF	TGTGCCAGCAGCCGCGAGGGGACAGGGGTTAGCTATGGCTACACCTTC
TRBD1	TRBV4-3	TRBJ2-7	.	CASSQARTGGYEQYF	TGCGCCAGCAGCCAAGCTAGGACAGGGGGGTACGAGCAGTACTTC
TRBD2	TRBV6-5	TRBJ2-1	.	CASSSLAGGGEQFF	TGTGCCAGCAGCTCCCTAGCGGGGGGGGGAGAGCAGTTCTTC
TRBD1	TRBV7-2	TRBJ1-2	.	CASSLVRGRGLGGYTF	TGTGCCAGCAGCTTAGTCCGTGGCAGGGGGCTGGGAGGCTACACCTTC
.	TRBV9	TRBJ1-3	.	CASSVRQGAGNTIYF	TGTGCCAGCAGCGTCCGGCAGGGTGCTGGAAACACCATATATTTT
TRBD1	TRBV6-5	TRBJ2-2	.	CASRRTGGTGELFF	TGTGCCAGCAGGAGGACAGGCGGCACCGGGGAGCTGTTTTTT
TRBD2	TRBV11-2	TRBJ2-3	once	CATSSGRAFTDTQYF	TGTGCCACCTCTAGCGGGAGGGCCTTCACAGATACGCAGTATTTT
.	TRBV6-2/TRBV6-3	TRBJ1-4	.	CASSPRRALGEKLFF	TGTGCCAGCAGCCCCCGGCGGGCGCTAGGAGAAAAACTGTTTTTT
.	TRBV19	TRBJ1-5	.	CASSTPGRLSQPQHF	TGTGCCAGTAGTACCCCCGGCAGGTTGTCTCAGCCCCAGCATTTT
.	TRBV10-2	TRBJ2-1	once	CASSEWASYNEQFF	TGCGCCAGCAGTGAGTGGGCCTCCTACAATGAGCAGTTCTTC
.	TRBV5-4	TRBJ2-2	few	CASSLGAFKNTGELFF	TGTGCCAGCAGCTTGGGGGCTTTCAAGAACACCGGGGAGCTGTTTTTT
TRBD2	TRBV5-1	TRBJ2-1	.	CASSLGAGGTMGEQFF	TGCGCCAGCAGCTTGGGTGCGGGAGGAACAATGGGTGAGCAGTTCTTC
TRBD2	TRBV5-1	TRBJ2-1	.	CASSSGLAGAHSYNEQFF	TGCGCCAGCAGCTCGGGACTAGCGGGAGCACACTCCTACAATGAGCAGTTCTTC
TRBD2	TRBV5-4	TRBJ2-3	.	CASSLGLAVGSTDTQYF	TGTGCCAGCAGCTTGGGGCTAGCGGTGGGTAGCACAGATACGCAGTATTTT
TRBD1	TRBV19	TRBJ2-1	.	CATRTSGTGYNEQFF	TGTGCCACCAGAACCTCCGGGACAGGCTACAATGAGCAGTTCTTC
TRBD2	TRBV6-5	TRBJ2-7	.	CASRAGGRYEQYF	TGTGCCAGCAGGGCGGGGGGCCGCTACGAGCAGTACTTC
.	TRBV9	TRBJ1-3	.	CASSVGGDGTIYF	TGTGCCAGCAGCGTAGGGGGGGACGGCACCATATATTTT
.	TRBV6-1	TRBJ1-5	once	CASSEHNQPQHF	TGTGCCAGCAGTGAACACAATCAGCCCCAGCATTTT
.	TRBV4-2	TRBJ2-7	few	CASSQGRGQYEQYF	TGTGCCAGCAGCCAAGGACGGGGTCAATACGAGCAGTACTTC
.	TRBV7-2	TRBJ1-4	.	CASSSQASNEKLFF	TGTGCCAGCAGCTCCCAGGCCTCGAATGAAAAACTGTTTTTT
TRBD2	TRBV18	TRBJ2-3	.	CASSAQGSRLAATDTQYF	TGTGCCAGCTCAGCACAGGGCAGCCGACTAGCGGCCACAGATACGCAGTATTTT
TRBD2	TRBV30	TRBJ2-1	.	CAWSGVAGAFF	TGTGCCTGGAGTGGGGTAGCGGGGGCCTTCTTC
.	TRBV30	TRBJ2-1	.	CAWSVRGSSYNEQFF	TGTGCCTGGAGTGTACGAGGGAGCTCCTACAATGAGCAGTTCTTC
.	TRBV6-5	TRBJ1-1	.	CASRRPRGGGTEAFF	TGTGCCAGCAGGAGACCCCGGGGGGGAGGGACTGAAGCTTTCTTT
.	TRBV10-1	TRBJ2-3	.	CANQYRAQYF	TGCGCCAACCAGTATCGTGCGCAGTATTTT
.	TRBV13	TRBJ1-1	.	CASSPSVANTEAFF	TGTGCCAGCAGCCCAAGCGTCGCTAACACTGAAGCTTTCTTT
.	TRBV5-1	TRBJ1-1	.	CASSLRTENTEAFF	TGCGCCAGCAGCCTACGGACAGAAAACACTGAAGCTTTCTTT
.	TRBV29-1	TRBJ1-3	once	CSVDLPGRTSGNTIYF	TGCAGCGTTGATCTCCCAGGGAGGACCTCTGGAAACACCATATATTTT
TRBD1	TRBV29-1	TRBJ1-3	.	CSVRRDSTGNTIYF	TGCAGCGTACGCCGGGACAGCACTGGAAACACCATATATTTT
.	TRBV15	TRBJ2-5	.	CATSRDLGLGTQYF	TGTGCCACCAGCAGAGATCTGGGCCTTGGGACCCAGTACTTC
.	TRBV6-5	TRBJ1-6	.	CANRYGGSSYNSPLHF	TGTGCCAACCGTTATGGGGGGAGCTCCTATAATTCACCCCTCCACTTT
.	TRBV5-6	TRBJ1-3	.	CASSRGAGIRNTIYF	TGTGCCAGCAGCCGCGGAGCAGGGATTAGGAACACCATATATTTT
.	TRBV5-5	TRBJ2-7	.	CASSLGGESSYEQYF	TGTGCCAGCAGCTTGGGGGGCGAAAGCTCCTACGAGCAGTACTTC
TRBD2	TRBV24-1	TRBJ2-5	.	CATSDLGGMRQETQYF	TGTGCCACCAGTGACCTGGGGGGGATGCGACAAGAGACCCAGTACTTC
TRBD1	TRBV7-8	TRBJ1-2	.	CASSSAGGFGYTF	TGTGCCAGCAGCTCGGCAGGGGGCTTTGGCTACACCTTC
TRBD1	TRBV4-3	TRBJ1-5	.	CASSQDLGQGAQPQHF	TGCGCCAGCAGCCAAGATCTGGGGCAGGGGGCGCAGCCCCAGCATTTT